This note documents a single T cell receptor beta chain sequence. Its target is not known. Blood was collected, more than 2 ml per donor. TCRdb reanalyzed the 5' RACE reads, giving one entry per CDR3 protein sequence and no DNA. Its table records fewer than 550,000 distinct CDR3 sequences. The sample originates from a study of monozygotic twins with inflammatory bowel disease. Study-wide results and limits: Support for a single strong signal or clonotype associated with IBD was absent. Subtypes among T cells remained indistinguishable.

CDR3 length equals 17 residues. The germline CDR1 and CDR2 sequences are MNHEY and SVGAGI. Sequencing input: blood. This sequence originates from a human donor with ulcerative colitis or Crohn's disease, or a healthy co-twin of an affected twin (not recorded which). The chain recombines TRBV6-5 with TRBJ1-5; TCRdb reports TRBD1, a call that lacks DNA to check it against. The CDR3 sequence is CASSLPRGRGGNQPQHF.